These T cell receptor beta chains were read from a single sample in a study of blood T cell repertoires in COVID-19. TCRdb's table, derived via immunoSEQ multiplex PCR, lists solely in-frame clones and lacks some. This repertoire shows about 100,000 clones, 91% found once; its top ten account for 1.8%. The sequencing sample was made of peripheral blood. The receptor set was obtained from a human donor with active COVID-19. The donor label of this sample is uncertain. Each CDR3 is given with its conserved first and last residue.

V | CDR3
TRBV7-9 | CASSPQGGSAYNEQFF
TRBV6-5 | CASSRGGEDNYGYTF
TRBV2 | CASGSQETQYF
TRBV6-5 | CASSRDRGRSEAFF
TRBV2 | CASTLYRAQETQYF
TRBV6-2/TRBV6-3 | CASSYGQTTEAFF
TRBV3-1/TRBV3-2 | CASSQNRVWYGYTF
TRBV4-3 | CASSQDRGEGNTEAFF
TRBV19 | CASSMGDSSYEQYF
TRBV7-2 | CASSQEQGASEQYF
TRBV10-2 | CASSESISPGGESTDTQYF
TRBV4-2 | CASSLATGTGANVLTF
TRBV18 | CASSRGQGASPEQYF
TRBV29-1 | CSVLRDGTMNTEAFF
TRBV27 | CASSWGPNTEAFF
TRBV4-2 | CASSQAGGQTDTQYF
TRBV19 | CASSEDREGPQHF
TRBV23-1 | CASIARGATNEKLFF
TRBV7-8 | CASSLDSSSYNEQFF
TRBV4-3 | CASSQDTGEGETQYF
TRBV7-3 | CASSLIGLGQPSGNTIYF
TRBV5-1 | CASSIGQGANEQYF
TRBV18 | CASSPPGVTNQPQHF
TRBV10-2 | CASSDLGPADTQYF
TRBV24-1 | CATSDLWTSGGYEQFF
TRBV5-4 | CASSLAGTGPAYEQYF
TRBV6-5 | CASSQDRGFHYGYTF
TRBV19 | CASSMKGREKLFF
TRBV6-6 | CASRTTGQETQYF
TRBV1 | CTTQDPSNHTDTQYF
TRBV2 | CASSEAGEPQHF
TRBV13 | CASSRWGETGNTIYF
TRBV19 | CASSSRGETQYF
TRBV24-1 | CATSDSNTEAFF
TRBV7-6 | CASSFLAGGGSTDTQYF
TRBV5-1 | CASSLNGQQNTEAFF
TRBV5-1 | CASSLRGLGTDTQYF